One and the same sample provided the 5 T cell receptor beta chains below, sequenced in a study of shared clonotypes between healthy human individuals. TCRdb keeps only in-frame clones here, not all; method: immunoSEQ multiplex PCR. Of 1 million to 1.3 million clones detected, 70% to 80% appear once; the ten largest clones hold 0.61%. Sequenced material: memory CD4+ T cells from PBMCs. Subset noted: CD45RA-negative fraction. The receptors stem from a man between 18 and 29 years old in good health. Some clones in this sample may be carry-over from other donors' samples.

The chain joins TRBV5-1 to TRBJ1-3; D not resolved. CDR1 is SGHRS, CDR2 YFSETQ, per germline. The CDR3 runs 17 residues. With 4 bases removed from V and 0 bases from J, the gap between germline ends came to 17 bases. CDR3 in amino acids: CASSPYSQVYSGNTIYF. The CDR3 coding sequence is TGCGCCAGCAGCCCCTATTCCCAGGTTTACTCTGGAAACACCATATATTTT.

The chain has TRBV5-1 and TRBJ2-1, with 9 bases aligning to TRBD2. The CDR3 is made up of 17 amino acids. J gave up 4 bases and V 1 base, and 9 bases lay outside the gene matches. Germline CDR1 SGHRS, CDR2 YFSETQ. Written as DNA, the CDR3 is TGCGCCAGCAGCTTGTCTCCCAGGACTAGCGCGTACAATGAGCAGTTCTTC. Translating gives CASSLSPRTSAYNEQFF.

The chain couples TRBV27 to TRBJ2-1; 10 bases agree with TRBD2. This CDR3 contains 15 residues. In germline, CDR1 is MNHEY, CDR2 SMNVEV (reference sequence). V dropped 6 bases and J dropped 4; count of bases not matched to a gene: 6. The CDR3 DNA reads as TGTGCCAGCAGACTACTAGCGGGATTATACAATGAGCAGTTCTTC. This translates into CASRLLAGLYNEQFF.

The genes are TRBV19 and TRBJ1-5; D is ambiguous. CDR3 length: 14 residues. The V gene lost 8 bases and the J gene lost 0 bases, with 11 bases spanning the gap. Germline V gene lookup returns CDR1 LNHDA and CDR2 SQIVND (reference sequence). The CDR3 nucleotides read TGTGCCAGTGGGTGGGTCCATAGCAATCAGCCCCAGCATTTT. Protein sequence: CASGWVHSNQPQHF.

J is TRBJ2-1 and V is TRBV6-1; the D gene is possibly TRBD1 (6 bases). This CDR3 contains 15 residues. In germline, CDR1 is MNHNS, CDR2 SASEGT. V was clipped by 6 bases and J by 9 bases, with 21 bases between them. For the CDR3, the DNA is TGTGCCAGCAGACCCGAGACAGGTCCATGGAGTGAGCAGTTCTTC. This translates into CASRPETGPWSEQFF.